A single sample is the source of the 18 T cell receptor beta chains below, sequenced in a study of blood T cell repertoires in COVID-19. Only in-frame clones appear in the TCRdb table, and some are missing; sequencing was by immunoSEQ multiplex PCR. This sample has hundreds of thousands of clones, with about 89% found just once. Input material: peripheral blood. These receptor sequences come from a woman between 45 and 60 years old with COVID-19, enrolled during active disease.

CDR3 loop: CSASERQDNEKLFF. The CDR3 DNA reads as TGCAGTGCAAGTGAACGGCAGGATAATGAAAAACTGTTTTTT. The chain uses TRBV20-1 and TRBJ1-4; no clear D. This CDR3 has 14 amino acids. The germline V gene has CDR1 DFQATT and CDR2 SNEGSKA (reference sequence). The V and J ends lost 6 bases and 4 bases respectively, with 15 bases between them.

The V and J genes are TRBV6-5 and TRBJ1-2, with TRBD1 matching 7 bases. The CDR3 length is 16 residues. Germline values: CDR1 MNHEY, CDR2 SVGAGI. Unmatched junction bases numbered 12, after V lost 2 bases and J lost 6 bases. The CDR3 region is CASSYRTGWPYDGYTF. CDR3 bases: TGTGCCAGCAGTTACCGGACAGGTTGGCCTTACGATGGCTACACCTTC.

V and J are TRBV4-2 and TRBJ2-1, with 9 nucleotides matching TRBD2. The V gene end was trimmed by 1 base and the J gene end by 7 bases; junction bases not matched to a gene: 8. This CDR3 has 16 amino acids. Per germline, CDR1 LGHNA and CDR2 YNFKEQ. CDR3 in amino acids: CASSQAVREGRNEQFF. For the CDR3, the DNA is TGTGCCAGCAGCCAAGCTGTGCGGGAGGGCCGGAATGAGCAGTTCTTC.

As DNA, the CDR3 is TGTGCCAGCAGCGAGCCCCTGGTGAACACTGAAGCTTTCTTT. This gives the protein CASSEPLVNTEAFF. The V and J genes are TRBV5-4 and TRBJ1-1; D not resolved. Germline CDR1 and CDR2: SGHNT and YYREEE (reference sequence). V lost 4 bases and J lost 0, with 10 bases in between. The CDR3 spans 14 residues.

The rearrangement joins TRBV28 to TRBJ1-2; D gene unclear. The CDR3 runs to 14 residues. Trimming removed 5 bases at V and 8 bases at J, with 18 bases between. The germline gives CDR1 MDHEN, CDR2 SYDVKM. This chain's CDR3 is CASSPPQAGYGYTF. DNA of the CDR3: TGTGCCAGCAGTCCCCCCCAGGCAGGCTACGGCTACACCTTC.

The chain has TRBV9 and TRBJ2-7; perhaps TRBD1 as D (5 bases). The CDR3 has 16 amino acids. The germline V and J ends were trimmed by 0 bases and 3 bases, with 16 bases remaining between them. The V gene's germline CDR1 is SGDLS and CDR2 YYNGEE. The CDR3 loop reads CASSVAAPAGIYEQYF. DNA for the CDR3: TGTGCCAGCAGCGTAGCAGCCCCCGCAGGGATCTACGAGCAGTACTTC.

This clone has a single count. The V and J genes are TRBV2 and TRBJ2-5; D gene unclear. The CDR3 extends over 15 amino acids. Germline CDR1 reads SNHLY; CDR2 reads FYNNEI. Trimming left V 6 bases short and J 1 base short, with 15 bases between. The CDR3 sequence: CASRRRGGFQETQYF. Written as DNA, the CDR3 is TGTGCCAGCAGGAGGAGAGGCGGATTCCAAGAGACCCAGTACTTC.

V is TRBV19 and J is TRBJ2-5, with TRBD1 matching 12 bases. J lost 5 bases, V lost 5 bases, and 9 bases had no gene match. Looked up from germline, CDR1 is LNHDA and CDR2 is SQIVND (reference sequence). The CDR3 contains 16 residues. CDR3 residues: CASSPFPGQGAETQYF. CDR3 bases: TGTGCCAGTAGTCCATTCCCGGGACAGGGGGCTGAGACCCAGTACTTC.

V is TRBV5-1 and J is TRBJ1-2; D is unclear. V was trimmed by 4 bases and J by 4 bases, leaving 11 bases between them. There are 13 residues in the CDR3. CDR1 and CDR2 (germline): SGHRS, YFSETQ. The CDR3 region has the DNA TGCGCCAGCAGCACTGAGGCCGCCTATGGCTACACCTTC. Its protein product is CASSTEAAYGYTF. The whole variable domain, filled in from reference TRBV5-1 and TRBJ1-2, reads KAGVTQTPRYLIKTRGQQVTLSCSPISGHRSVSWYQQTPGQGLQFLFEYFSETQRNKGNFPGRFSGRQFSNSRSEMNVSTLELGDSALYLCASSTEAAYGYTFGSGTRLTVV.

The chain uses TRBV19 and TRBJ2-5; the D gene is possibly TRBD1 (5 bases). Germline CDR1 is LNHDA and CDR2 is SQIVND (reference sequence). The CDR3 is made up of 13 amino acids. V lost 2 bases and J lost 5, with 9 bases in between. The CDR3 DNA reads TGTGCCAGTAGTATATCAGGGCGGGAGACCCAGTACTTC. The encoded protein is CASSISGRETQYF.

The chain employs TRBV7-8 and TRBJ1-2; 9 bases map to TRBD1. In germline, CDR1 is SGHVS, CDR2 FQNEAQ. The V and J ends lost 6 bases and 4 bases, in that order; junction bases with no gene match: 12. The CDR3 loop spans 16 amino acids. In DNA, the CDR3 is TGTGCCAGCAGTAGACGGGACAGGGCATTGGGCTATGGCTACACCTTC. Protein product: CASSRRDRALGYGYTF.

V gene TRBV5-5 combines with J gene TRBJ2-5, with D possibly TRBD1 on 5 matching bases. Trimming took off 0 bases at V and 1 base at J, with 7 bases between the two ends. Germline V gene sequence: CDR1 SGHKS, CDR2 YYEKEE (reference sequence). This CDR3 is built from 14 residues. The CDR3 here is CASSLVDSQETQYF. The CDR3 nucleotides read TGTGCCAGCAGCTTGGTCGACAGCCAAGAGACCCAGTACTTC.

The V gene is TRBV18, the J gene TRBJ2-7; 8 bases match TRBD2. The germline gives CDR1 KGHSH, CDR2 LQKENI. The CDR3 is 14 amino acids. Germline trimming cut 3 bases from V and 9 bases from J; bases unmatched to any gene: 10. The CDR3 loop is CASSPSTSVIWQYF. CDR3 DNA: TGTGCCAGCTCACCGTCGACTAGCGTCATATGGCAGTACTTC.

The chain joins TRBV30 to TRBJ2-7; 8 bases align to TRBD1. There are 14 residues in the CDR3. Germline trimming cut 2 bases from V and 5 bases from J; bases unmatched to any gene: 8. Looked up from germline, CDR1 is GTSNPN and CDR2 is SVGIG (reference sequence). CDR3 in amino acids: CAWSPSPGQDEQYF. The CDR3 DNA follows: TGTGCCTGGAGTCCCTCCCCGGGACAGGACGAGCAGTACTTC.

This rearrangement joins TRBV18 to TRBJ1-6; 9 bases map to TRBD1. The V gene's germline CDR1 is KGHSH and CDR2 LQKENI. The CDR3 consists of 19 residues. V shed 0 bases, J shed 6 bases, and the junction held 12 bases outside the gene matches. The CDR3 protein is CASSPPVDIQGALNSPLHF. CDR3 DNA sequence: TGTGCCAGCTCACCACCGGTTGATATACAGGGGGCGCTTAATTCACCCCTCCACTTT.

Only one count was recorded for this clone. CDR3 sequence: CASSTLGLAGYNEQFF. The CDR3 DNA reads TGTGCCAGCAGTACGCTGGGACTAGCGGGGTACAATGAGCAGTTCTTC. This sequence joins TRBV27 and TRBJ2-1, with TRBD2 matching over 13 bases. The CDR3 loop spans 16 amino acids. Germline CDR1 reads MNHEY; CDR2 reads SMNVEV (reference sequence). Trimming took 5 bases from V and 4 from J; bases not matched to a gene: 5.

The rearrangement links TRBV5-4 to TRBJ2-7; 8 bases map to TRBD2. The ends lost 3 bases at V and 1 base at J; junction bases unmatched: 6. Per germline, CDR1 SGHNT and CDR2 YYREEE (reference sequence). The CDR3 loop spans 15 amino acids. CDR3 sequence: CASSSLIAGSYEQYF. The CDR3 region has the DNA TGTGCCAGCAGCTCCCTTATAGCGGGGTCCTACGAGCAGTACTTC.

V gene TRBV19 combines with J gene TRBJ1-6, with D unclear. Trimming cost V 4 bases and J 6 bases, with 10 bases left between them. The CDR3 length is 14 residues. In germline, CDR1 is LNHDA, CDR2 SQIVND (reference sequence). CDR3 region: CASSTGSFNSPLHF. In DNA, the CDR3 is TGTGCCAGTAGTACAGGATCATTTAATTCACCCCTCCACTTT.